The present TCR beta chain was sequenced within a study of blood T cell repertoires in COVID-19. Study details: The analysed material was cDNA or gDNA that came from T cells, B-cell-depleted T cells, or PBMCs.

This clone was counted a few times. Under the authors' procedure: Amplification with reference gene primers provided the estimates of nucleated cell counts. Assay used: immunoSEQ multiplex PCR; TCRdb lists only in-frame clones, some missing. V and J calls and clone size are given by that table; D and trimming were obtained from the DNA. The sample holds tens of thousands of clones, over 75% seen once. The germline V gene has CDR1 LGHDT and CDR2 YNNKEL (reference sequence). This CDR3 contains 14 residues. V dropped 6 bases and J dropped 0 bases, with 6 bases sitting between them. V is TRBV3-1 (or the pseudogene TRBV3-2) and J is TRBJ1-6, with unresolved D. The receptor comes from a man in his fifties or sixties with acute or convalescent COVID-19. The specimen was peripheral blood. CDR3 amino acids: CASRSSSYNSPLHF. CDR3 nucleotides: TGTGCCAGCAGAAGTAGCTCCTATAATTCACCCCTCCACTTT.